Shown below are 5 T cell receptor beta chains from a single sample sequenced in a study of Ad26.COV2.S vaccination and SARS-CoV-2 variants (dated by TCRdb to about 2021). What this sample's time point label stands for: individuals recovered from natural SARS-CoV-2 infection. Library preparation was by the immunoSEQ multiplex PCR assay. As stored in TCRdb, this immuneACCESS dataset retains in-frame rearrangements with V and J assigned. A fraction of the clones does not appear; measured against another copy, unresolved V genes explain less than half of the discrepancy, and the remainder lacks a known reason. This sample holds under 95,000 clones; 82% were observed only once. Jointly, the top ten make up approximately 16% of the sample. The sample in question was peripheral blood, obtained after recovery from COVID-19. These receptors all stem from a human donor who had recovered from COVID-19.

DNA for the CDR3: TGTGCCAGCAGCCAGGCAGGGATCCAAGAGACCCAGTACTTC. It encodes CASSQAGIQETQYF. The rearrangement joins TRBV4-2 to TRBJ2-5; possible D gene TRBD1, 5 bases. Germline values: CDR1 LGHNA, CDR2 YNFKEQ. V was trimmed by 3 bases and J by 1 base, leaving 9 bases between them. This CDR3 is 14 amino acids long.

This clone came up once. This specimen includes other DNA sequences encoding the same CDR3. The rearrangement uses TRBV28 and TRBJ1-1, with D unresolved. The CDR3 has 11 residues. Germline-derived CDR1 and CDR2 are MDHEN and SYDVKM. V lost 4 bases to trimming and J lost 3 bases, with 3 bases between them. DNA of the CDR3: TGTGCCAGCAGTTCCTACACTGAAGCTTTCTTT. It encodes CASSSYTEAFF.

DNA of the CDR3: TGTGCCAGCTCACCAACCATCGATAGCAATCAGCCCCAGCATTTT. It translates to CASSPTIDSNQPQHF. This chain uses TRBV18 with TRBJ1-5; D unclear. Germline V CDR1 and CDR2: KGHSH, LQKENI. The CDR3 extends over 15 amino acids. The V end was cut by 2 bases, the J end by 0 bases, with 8 bases between.

V gene TRBV10-3 combines with J gene TRBJ2-7, with D perhaps TRBD2 (6 bases). Germline loops: CDR1 ENHRY, CDR2 SYGVKD. Between the trimmed V and J ends, which lost 0 bases and 5 bases, there was a span of 17 bases. The CDR3 consists of 16 residues. CDR3 in DNA: TGTGCCATCAGTGAGTCGGGGCTAGCGAATCTTGACGAGCAGTACTTC. Translated, it gives CAISESGLANLDEQYF.

V is TRBV28 and J is TRBJ1-4; TRBD1 might be the D (5 bases). Trimming shortened V by 5 bases and J by 5 bases, and 9 bases separated the two germline ends. The CDR3 totals 13 residues. Germline V gene lookup returns CDR1 MDHEN and CDR2 SYDVKM. The CDR3 sequence is CASSIQGNEKLFF. CDR3 DNA sequence: TGTGCCAGCAGTATTCAGGGAAATGAAAAACTGTTTTTT. Using reference TRBV28 and TRBJ1-4 for the parts outside the CDR3, the full variable domain is DVKVTQSSRYLVKRTGEKVFLECVQDMDHENMFWYRQDPGLGLRLIYFSYDVKMKEKGDIPEGYSVSREKKERFSLILESASTNQTSMYLCASSIQGNEKLFFGSGTQLSVL.